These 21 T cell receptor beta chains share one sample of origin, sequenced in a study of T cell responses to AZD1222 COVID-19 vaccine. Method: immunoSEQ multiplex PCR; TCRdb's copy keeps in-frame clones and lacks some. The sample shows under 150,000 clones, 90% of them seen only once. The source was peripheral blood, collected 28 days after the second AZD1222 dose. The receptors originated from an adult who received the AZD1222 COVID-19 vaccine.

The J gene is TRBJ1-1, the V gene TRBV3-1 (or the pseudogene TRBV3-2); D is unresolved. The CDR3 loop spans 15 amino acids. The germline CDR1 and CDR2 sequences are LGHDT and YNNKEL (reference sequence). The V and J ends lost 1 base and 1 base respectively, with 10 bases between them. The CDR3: CASSQVPGPNTEAFF. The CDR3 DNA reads TGTGCCAGCAGCCAAGTCCCCGGCCCGAACACTGAAGCTTTCTTT.

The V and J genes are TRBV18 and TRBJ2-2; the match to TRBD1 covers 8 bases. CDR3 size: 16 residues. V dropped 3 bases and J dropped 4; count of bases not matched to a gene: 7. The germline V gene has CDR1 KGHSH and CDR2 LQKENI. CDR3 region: CASSPGDRGSTGELFF. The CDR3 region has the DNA TGTGCCAGCTCACCCGGCGACAGGGGAAGCACCGGGGAGCTGTTTTTT.

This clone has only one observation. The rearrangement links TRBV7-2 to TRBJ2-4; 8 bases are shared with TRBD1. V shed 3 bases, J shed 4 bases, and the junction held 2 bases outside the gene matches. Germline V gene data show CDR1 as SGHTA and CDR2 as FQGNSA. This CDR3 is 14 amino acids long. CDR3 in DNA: TGTGCCAGCAGCTTGACAGGGGCTAAAAACATTCAGTACTTC. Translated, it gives CASSLTGAKNIQYF.

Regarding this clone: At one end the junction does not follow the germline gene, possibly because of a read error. CDR3 residues: CASSIRGTGDEKLFF. As DNA, the CDR3 is TGTGCCAGCAGTATAAGGGGGACAGGGGATGAAAAACTGTTTTTT. The chain links TRBV19 to TRBJ1-4; 10 nucleotides agree with TRBD1. CDR3 size: 15 residues. Looked up from germline, CDR1 is LNHDA and CDR2 is SQIVND (reference sequence).

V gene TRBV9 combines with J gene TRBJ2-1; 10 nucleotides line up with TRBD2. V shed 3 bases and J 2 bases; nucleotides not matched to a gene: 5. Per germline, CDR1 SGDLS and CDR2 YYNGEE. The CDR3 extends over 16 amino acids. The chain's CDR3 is CASSGSSGGAYNEQFF. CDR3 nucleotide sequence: TGTGCCAGCAGCGGATCTAGCGGGGGAGCCTACAATGAGCAGTTCTTC.

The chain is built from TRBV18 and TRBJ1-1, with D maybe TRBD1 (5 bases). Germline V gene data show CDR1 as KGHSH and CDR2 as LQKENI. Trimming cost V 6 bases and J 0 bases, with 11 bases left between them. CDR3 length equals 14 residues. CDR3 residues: CASSPGLLNTEAFF. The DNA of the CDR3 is TGTGCCAGCTCTCCGGGGCTCCTGAACACTGAAGCTTTCTTT.

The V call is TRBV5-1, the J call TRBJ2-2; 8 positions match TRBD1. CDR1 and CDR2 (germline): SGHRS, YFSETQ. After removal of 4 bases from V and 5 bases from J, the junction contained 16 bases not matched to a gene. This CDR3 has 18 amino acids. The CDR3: CASSDGTGTFITTGELFF. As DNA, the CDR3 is TGCGCCAGCAGCGACGGGACAGGAACTTTTATTACGACCGGGGAGCTGTTTTTT.

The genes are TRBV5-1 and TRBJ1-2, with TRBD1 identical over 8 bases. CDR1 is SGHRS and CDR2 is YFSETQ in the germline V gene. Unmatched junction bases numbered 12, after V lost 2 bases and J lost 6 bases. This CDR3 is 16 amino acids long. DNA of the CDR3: TGCGCCAGCAGCTTCCGAATTTGGGACAGGAGGGATGGCTACACCTTC. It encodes CASSFRIWDRRDGYTF.

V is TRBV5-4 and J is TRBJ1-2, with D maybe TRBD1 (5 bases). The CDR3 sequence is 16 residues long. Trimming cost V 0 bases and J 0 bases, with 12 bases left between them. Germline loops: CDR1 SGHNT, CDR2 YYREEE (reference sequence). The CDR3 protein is CASSLGGAEPNYGYTF. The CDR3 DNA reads TGTGCCAGCAGCTTGGGGGGCGCGGAACCTAACTATGGCTACACCTTC.

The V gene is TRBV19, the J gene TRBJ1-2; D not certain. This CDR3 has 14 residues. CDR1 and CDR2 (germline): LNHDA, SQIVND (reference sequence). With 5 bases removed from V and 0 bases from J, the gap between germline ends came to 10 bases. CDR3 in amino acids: CASSEGGTNYGYTF. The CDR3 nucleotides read TGTGCCAGTAGTGAAGGCGGAACTAACTATGGCTACACCTTC. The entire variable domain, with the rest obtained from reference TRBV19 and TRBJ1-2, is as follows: DGGITQSPKYLFRKEGQNVTLSCEQNLNHDAMYWYRQDPGQGLRLIYYSQIVNDFQKGDIAEGYSVSREKKESFPLTVTSAQKNPTAFYLCASSEGGTNYGYTFGSGTRLTVV.

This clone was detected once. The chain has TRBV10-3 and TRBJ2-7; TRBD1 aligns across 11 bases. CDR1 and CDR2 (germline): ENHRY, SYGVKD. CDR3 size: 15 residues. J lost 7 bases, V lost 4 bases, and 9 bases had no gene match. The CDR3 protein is CAISGRPGQGGEQYF. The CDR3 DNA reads TGTGCCATCAGTGGCAGGCCGGGACAGGGGGGAGAGCAGTACTTC.

CDR3 in amino acids: CASSRSPPGQVRDSNQPQHF. CDR3 nucleotide sequence: TGTGCCAGCAGCCGCTCTCCCCCGGGACAGGTAAGAGATAGCAATCAGCCCCAGCATTTT. The chain combines TRBV28 with TRBJ1-5, with 8 bases matching TRBD1. Germline CDR1 MDHEN, CDR2 SYDVKM. V gave up 6 bases and J gave up 0 bases; unmatched junction bases: 19. The CDR3 has 20 residues.

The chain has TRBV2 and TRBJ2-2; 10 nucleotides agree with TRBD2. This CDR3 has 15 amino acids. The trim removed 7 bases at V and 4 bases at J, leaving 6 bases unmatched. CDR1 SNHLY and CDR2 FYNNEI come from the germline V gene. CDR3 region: CASNPSGGSTGELFF. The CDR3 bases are TGTGCCAGCAACCCTAGCGGGGGTAGCACCGGGGAGCTGTTTTTT.

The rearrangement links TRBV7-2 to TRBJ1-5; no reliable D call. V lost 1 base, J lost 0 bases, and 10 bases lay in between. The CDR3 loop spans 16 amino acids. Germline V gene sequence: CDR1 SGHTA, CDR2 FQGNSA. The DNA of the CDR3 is TGTGCCAGCAGCTTAGGAAACAGCTATAGCAATCAGCCCCAGCATTTT. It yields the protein CASSLGNSYSNQPQHF. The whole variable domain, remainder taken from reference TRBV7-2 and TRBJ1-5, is GAGVSQSPSNKVTEKGKDVELRCDPISGHTALYWYRQSLGQGLEFLIYFQGNSAPDKSGLPSDRFSAERTGGSVSTLTIQRTQQEDSAVYLCASSLGNSYSNQPQHFGDGTRLSIL.

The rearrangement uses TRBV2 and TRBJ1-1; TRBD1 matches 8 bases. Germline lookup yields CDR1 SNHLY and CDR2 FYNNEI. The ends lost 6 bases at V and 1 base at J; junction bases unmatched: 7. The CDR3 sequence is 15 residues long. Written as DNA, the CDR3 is TGTGCCAGCAGGCGAGACAGGGGCCGGAACACTGAAGCTTTCTTT. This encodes CASRRDRGRNTEAFF.

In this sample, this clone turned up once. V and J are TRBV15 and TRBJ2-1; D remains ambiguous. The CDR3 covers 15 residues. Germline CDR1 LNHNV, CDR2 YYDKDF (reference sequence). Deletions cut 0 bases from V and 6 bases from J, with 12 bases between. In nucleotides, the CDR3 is TGTGCCACCAGCAGAGATGGTCTTAACTCCAATGAGCAGTTCTTC. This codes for CATSRDGLNSNEQFF.

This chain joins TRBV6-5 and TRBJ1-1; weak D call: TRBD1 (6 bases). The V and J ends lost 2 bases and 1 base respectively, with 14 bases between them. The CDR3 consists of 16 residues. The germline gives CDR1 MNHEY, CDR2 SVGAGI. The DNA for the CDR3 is TGTGCCAGCAGTTACGCTGACAGGCCCCCGAACACTGAAGCTTTCTTT. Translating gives CASSYADRPPNTEAFF.

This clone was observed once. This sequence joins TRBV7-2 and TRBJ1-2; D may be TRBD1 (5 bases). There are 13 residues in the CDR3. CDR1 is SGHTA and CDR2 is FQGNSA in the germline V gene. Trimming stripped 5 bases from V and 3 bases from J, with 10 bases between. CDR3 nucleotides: TGTGCCAGCAGCGTACAGGCGTACTATGGCTACACCTTC. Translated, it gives CASSVQAYYGYTF.

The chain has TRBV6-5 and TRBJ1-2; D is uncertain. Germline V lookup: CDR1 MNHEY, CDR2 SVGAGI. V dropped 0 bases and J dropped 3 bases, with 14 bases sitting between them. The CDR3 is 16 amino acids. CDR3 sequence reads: CASSYSSRAWDYGYTF. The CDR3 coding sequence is TGTGCCAGCAGTTACTCGTCCCGGGCCTGGGACTATGGCTACACCTTC.

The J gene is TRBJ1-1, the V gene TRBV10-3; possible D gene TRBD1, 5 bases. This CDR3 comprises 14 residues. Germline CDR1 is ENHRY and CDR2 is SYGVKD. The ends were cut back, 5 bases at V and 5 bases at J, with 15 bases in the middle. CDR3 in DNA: TGTGCCATCAGTACCGGGGGATCCAATACTGAAGCTTTCTTT. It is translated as CAISTGGSNTEAFF.

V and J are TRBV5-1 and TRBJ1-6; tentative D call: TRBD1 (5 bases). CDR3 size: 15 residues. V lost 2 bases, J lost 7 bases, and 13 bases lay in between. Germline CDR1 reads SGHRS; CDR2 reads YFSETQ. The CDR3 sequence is CASSLTAGRNSPLHF. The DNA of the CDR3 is TGCGCCAGCAGCTTAACGGCAGGGAGAAATTCACCCCTCCACTTT. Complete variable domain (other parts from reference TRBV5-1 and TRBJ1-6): KAGVTQTPRYLIKTRGQQVTLSCSPISGHRSVSWYQQTPGQGLQFLFEYFSETQRNKGNFPGRFSGRQFSNSRSEMNVSTLELGDSALYLCASSLTAGRNSPLHFGNGTRLTVT.